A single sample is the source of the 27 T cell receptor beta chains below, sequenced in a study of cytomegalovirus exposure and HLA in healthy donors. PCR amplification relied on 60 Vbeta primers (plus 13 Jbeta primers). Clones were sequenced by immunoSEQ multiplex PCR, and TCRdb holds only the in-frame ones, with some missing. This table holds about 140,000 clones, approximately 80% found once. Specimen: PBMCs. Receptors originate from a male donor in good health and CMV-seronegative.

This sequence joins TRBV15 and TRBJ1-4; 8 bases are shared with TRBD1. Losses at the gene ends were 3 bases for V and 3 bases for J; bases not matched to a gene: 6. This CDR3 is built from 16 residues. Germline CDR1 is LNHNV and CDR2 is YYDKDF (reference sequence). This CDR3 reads CATSRRTGTPNEKLFF. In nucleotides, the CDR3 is TGTGCCACCAGCAGGCGGACAGGGACACCTAATGAAAAACTGTTTTTT.

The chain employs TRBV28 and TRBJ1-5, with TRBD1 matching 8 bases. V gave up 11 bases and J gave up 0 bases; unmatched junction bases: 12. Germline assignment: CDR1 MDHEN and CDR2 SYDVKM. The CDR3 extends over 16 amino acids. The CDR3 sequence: CAGGREGTGSNQPQHF. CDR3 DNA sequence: TGTGCCGGCGGTCGGGAAGGGACAGGTAGCAATCAGCCCCAGCATTTT.

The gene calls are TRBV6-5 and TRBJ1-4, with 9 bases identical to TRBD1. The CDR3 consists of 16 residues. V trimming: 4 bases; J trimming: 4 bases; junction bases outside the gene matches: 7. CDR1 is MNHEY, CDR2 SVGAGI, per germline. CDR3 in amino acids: CASSFKGQGGNEKLFF. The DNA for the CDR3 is TGTGCCAGCAGTTTCAAGGGACAGGGTGGTAATGAAAAACTGTTTTTT.

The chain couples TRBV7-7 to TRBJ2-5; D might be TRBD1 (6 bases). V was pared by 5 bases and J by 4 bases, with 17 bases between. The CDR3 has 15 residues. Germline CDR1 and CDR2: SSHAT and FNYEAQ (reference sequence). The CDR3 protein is CASSPQGTIGETQYF. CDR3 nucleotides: TGTGCCAGCAGCCCCCAGGGGACAATAGGAGAGACCCAGTACTTC.

CDR3 protein: CASGRLELVYEQYF. CDR3 DNA: TGTGCCAGCGGAAGACTAGAGTTGGTCTACGAGCAGTACTTC. The rearrangement uses TRBV28 and TRBJ2-7, with D possibly matching TRBD2 (6 bases). This CDR3 is 14 amino acids long. Germline V gene sequence: CDR1 MDHEN, CDR2 SYDVKM. The V and J ends lost 8 bases and 3 bases respectively, with 17 bases between them.

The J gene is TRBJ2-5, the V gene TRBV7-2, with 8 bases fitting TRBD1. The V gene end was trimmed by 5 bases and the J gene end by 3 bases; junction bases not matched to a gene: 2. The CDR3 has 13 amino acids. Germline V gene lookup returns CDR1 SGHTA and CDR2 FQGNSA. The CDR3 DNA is TGTGCCAGCAGCGCGGGACAGGAAGAGACCCAGTACTTC. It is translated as CASSAGQEETQYF.

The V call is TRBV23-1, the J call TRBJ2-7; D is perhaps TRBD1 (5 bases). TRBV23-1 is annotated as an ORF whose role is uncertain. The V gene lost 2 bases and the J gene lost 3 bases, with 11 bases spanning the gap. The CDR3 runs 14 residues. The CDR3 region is CASSQLQGCYEQYF. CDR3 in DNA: TGCGCCAGCAGTCAACTCCAGGGTTGCTACGAGCAGTACTTC.

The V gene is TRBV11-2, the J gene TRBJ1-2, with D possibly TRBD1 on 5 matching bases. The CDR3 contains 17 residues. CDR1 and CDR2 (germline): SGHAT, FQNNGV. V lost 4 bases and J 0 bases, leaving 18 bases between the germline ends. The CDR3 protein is CASSSRSVDRANYGYTF. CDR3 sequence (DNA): TGTGCCAGCAGCTCCCGGTCGGTTGACAGAGCTAACTATGGCTACACCTTC.

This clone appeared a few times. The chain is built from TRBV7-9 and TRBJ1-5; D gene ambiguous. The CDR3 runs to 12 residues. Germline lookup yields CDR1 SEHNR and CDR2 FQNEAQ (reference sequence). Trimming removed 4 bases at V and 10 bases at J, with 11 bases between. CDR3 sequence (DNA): TGTGCCAGCAGCTCGCCGGAGGGCCCCCAGCATTTT. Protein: CASSSPEGPQHF.

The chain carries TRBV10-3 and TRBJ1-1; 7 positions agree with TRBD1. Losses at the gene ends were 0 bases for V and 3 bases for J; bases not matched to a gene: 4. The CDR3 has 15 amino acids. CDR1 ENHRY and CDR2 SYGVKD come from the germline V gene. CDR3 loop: CAISESRQGDTEAFF. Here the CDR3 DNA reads TGTGCCATCAGTGAGTCTCGACAGGGAGACACTGAAGCTTTCTTT.

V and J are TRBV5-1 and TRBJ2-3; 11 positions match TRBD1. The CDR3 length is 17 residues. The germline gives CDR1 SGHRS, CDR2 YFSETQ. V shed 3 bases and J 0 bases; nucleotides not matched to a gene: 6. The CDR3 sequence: CASSSWTGGGSTDTQYF. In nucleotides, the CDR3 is TGCGCCAGCAGCTCATGGACAGGGGGCGGTAGCACAGATACGCAGTATTTT.

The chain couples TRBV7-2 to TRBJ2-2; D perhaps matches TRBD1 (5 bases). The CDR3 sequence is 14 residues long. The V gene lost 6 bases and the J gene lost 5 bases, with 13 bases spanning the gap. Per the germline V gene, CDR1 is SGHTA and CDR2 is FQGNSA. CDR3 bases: TGTGCCAGCAGGGTCAGGGTAACAACCGGGGAGCTGTTTTTT. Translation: CASRVRVTTGELFF.

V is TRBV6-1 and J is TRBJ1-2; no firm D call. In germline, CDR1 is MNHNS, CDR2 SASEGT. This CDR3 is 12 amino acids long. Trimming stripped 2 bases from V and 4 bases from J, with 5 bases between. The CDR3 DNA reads TGTGCCAGCAGTGAATCGTTCTATGGCTACACCTTC. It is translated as CASSESFYGYTF.

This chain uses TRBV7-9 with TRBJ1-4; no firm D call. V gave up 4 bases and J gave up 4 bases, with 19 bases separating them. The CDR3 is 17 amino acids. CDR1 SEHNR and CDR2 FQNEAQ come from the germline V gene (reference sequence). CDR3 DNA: TGTGCCAGCAGCTCACGGGGAGTACCCCGGGTTAATGAAAAACTGTTTTTT. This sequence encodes CASSSRGVPRVNEKLFF.

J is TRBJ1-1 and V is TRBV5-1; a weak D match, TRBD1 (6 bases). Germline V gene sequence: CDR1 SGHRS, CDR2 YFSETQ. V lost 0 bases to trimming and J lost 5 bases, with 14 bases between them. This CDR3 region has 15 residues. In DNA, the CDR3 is TGCGCCAGCAGCTTGGTTGGCAGGGGTGGTACTGAAGCTTTCTTT. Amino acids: CASSLVGRGGTEAFF.

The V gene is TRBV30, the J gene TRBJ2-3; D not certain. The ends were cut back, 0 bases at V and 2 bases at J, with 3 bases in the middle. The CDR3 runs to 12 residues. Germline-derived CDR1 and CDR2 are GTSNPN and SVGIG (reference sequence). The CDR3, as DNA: TGTGCCTGGAGTGTGGCCACAGATACGCAGTATTTT. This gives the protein CAWSVATDTQYF.

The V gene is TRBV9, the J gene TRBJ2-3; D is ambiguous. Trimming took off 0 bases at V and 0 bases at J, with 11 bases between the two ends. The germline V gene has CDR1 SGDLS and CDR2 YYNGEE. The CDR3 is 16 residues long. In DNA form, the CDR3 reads TGTGCCAGCAGCGTAGAGAGCGCGGCCAGCACAGATACGCAGTATTTT. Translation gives CASSVESAASTDTQYF.

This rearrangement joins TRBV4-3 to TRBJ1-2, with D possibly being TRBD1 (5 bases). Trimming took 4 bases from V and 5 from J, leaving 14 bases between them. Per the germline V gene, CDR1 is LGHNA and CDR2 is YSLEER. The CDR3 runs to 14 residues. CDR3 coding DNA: TGCGCCAGCAGCCCCGAGTTGGGGCTTTATGGCTACACCTTC. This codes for CASSPELGLYGYTF.

The chain's CDR3 is CASRRQLNEKLFF. The CDR3 nucleotides are TGTGCCAGCAGGAGGCAGCTAAATGAAAAACTGTTTTTT. The chain is built from TRBV6-1 and TRBJ1-4, with D unclear. Germline assignment: CDR1 MNHNS and CDR2 SASEGT. The CDR3 loop spans 13 amino acids. Trimming took off 6 bases at V and 5 bases at J, with 10 bases between the two ends.

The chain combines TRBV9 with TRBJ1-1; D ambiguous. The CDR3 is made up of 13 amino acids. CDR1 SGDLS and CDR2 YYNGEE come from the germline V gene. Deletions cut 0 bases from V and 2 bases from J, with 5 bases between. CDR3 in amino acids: CASSVDRNTEAFF. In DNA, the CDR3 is TGTGCCAGCAGCGTAGACAGAAACACTGAAGCTTTCTTT. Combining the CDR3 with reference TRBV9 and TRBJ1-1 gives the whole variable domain DSGVTQTPKHLITATGQRVTLRCSPRSGDLSVYWYQQSLDQGLQFLIQYYNGEERAKGNILERFSAQQFPDLHSELNLSSLELGDSALYFCASSVDRNTEAFFGQGTRLTVV.

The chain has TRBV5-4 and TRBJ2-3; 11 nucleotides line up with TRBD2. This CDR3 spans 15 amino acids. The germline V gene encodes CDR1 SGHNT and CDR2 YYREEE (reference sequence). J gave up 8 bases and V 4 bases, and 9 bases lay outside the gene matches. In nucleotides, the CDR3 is TGTGCCAGCAGCCTAACTAGCGGGGGAGATGTTACGCAGTATTTT. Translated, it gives CASSLTSGGDVTQYF.

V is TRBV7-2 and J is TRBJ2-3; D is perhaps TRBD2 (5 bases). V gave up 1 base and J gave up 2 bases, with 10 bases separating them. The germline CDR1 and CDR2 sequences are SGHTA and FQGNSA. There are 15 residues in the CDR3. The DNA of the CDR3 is TGTGCCAGCAGCTTAGTGGTCGGGGTCACAGATACGCAGTATTTT. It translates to CASSLVVGVTDTQYF. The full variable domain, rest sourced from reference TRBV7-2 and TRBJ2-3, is GAGVSQSPSNKVTEKGKDVELRCDPISGHTALYWYRQSLGQGLEFLIYFQGNSAPDKSGLPSDRFSAERTGGSVSTLTIQRTQQEDSAVYLCASSLVVGVTDTQYFGPGTRLTVL.

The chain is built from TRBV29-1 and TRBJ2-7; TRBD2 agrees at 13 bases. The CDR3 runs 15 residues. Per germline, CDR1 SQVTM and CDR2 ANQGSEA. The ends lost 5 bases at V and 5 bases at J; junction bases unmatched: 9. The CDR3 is CSVPGGTSGVDEQYF. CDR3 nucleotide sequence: TGCAGCGTTCCGGGGGGGACTAGCGGGGTGGACGAGCAGTACTTC.

CDR3 residues: CSALGTGTANTEAFF. The CDR3 bases are TGCAGCGCCCTGGGAACCGGGACAGCGAACACTGAAGCTTTCTTT. J is TRBJ1-1 and V is TRBV29-1, with TRBD1 matching over 7 bases. V was pared by 7 bases and J by 1 base, with 12 bases of the junction left unmatched. Per germline, CDR1 SQVTM and CDR2 ANQGSEA. The CDR3 sequence is 15 residues long.

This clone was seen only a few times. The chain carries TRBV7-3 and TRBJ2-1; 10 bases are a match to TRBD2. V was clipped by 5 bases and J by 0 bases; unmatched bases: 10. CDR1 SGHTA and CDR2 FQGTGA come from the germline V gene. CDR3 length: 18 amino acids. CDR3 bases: TGTGCCAGCAGCCGTTGGGCTAGCGGGAGTTACTCCTACAATGAGCAGTTCTTC. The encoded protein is CASSRWASGSYSYNEQFF.

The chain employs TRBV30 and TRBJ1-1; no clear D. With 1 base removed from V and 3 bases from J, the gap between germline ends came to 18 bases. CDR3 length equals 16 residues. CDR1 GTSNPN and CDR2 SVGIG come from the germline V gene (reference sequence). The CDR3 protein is CAWSAYRRSEDTEAFF. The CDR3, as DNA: TGTGCCTGGAGTGCGTATAGGAGGAGTGAAGACACTGAAGCTTTCTTT.

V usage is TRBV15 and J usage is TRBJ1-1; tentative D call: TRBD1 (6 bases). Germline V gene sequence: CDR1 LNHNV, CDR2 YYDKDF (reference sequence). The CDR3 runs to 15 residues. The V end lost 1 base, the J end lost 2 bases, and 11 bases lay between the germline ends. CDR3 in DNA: TGTGCCACCAGCAGAGTCCTACAGGGAAACACTGAAGCTTTCTTT. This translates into CATSRVLQGNTEAFF.